This TCR beta chain was observed in a study of Tregs in tolerant kidney transplant recipients. Data came from immunoSEQ multiplex PCR; TCRdb stores just in-frame clones and leaves some out. The table has over 50,000 clones, around 85% seen once; the top ten hold about 2%. This clone was detected only once. The CDR3 is 14 amino acids. Germline V gene lookup returns CDR1 SGHRS and CDR2 YFSETQ. Trimming took 0 bases from V and 1 from J, leaving 7 bases between them. Thawed PBMCs were rested overnight at 37°C with around 180 IU/ml IL-2 before regulatory T cell sorting. V and J are TRBV5-1 and TRBJ1-2, with no clear D. The source of this sequence is a human donor who received a combined kidney and bone marrow transplant. The sequenced sample was Tregs from blood, obtained before the transplant. Here the CDR3 reads CASSLVAGNYGYTF. CDR3 in DNA: TGCGCCAGCAGCTTGGTGGCCGGTAACTATGGCTACACCTTC.